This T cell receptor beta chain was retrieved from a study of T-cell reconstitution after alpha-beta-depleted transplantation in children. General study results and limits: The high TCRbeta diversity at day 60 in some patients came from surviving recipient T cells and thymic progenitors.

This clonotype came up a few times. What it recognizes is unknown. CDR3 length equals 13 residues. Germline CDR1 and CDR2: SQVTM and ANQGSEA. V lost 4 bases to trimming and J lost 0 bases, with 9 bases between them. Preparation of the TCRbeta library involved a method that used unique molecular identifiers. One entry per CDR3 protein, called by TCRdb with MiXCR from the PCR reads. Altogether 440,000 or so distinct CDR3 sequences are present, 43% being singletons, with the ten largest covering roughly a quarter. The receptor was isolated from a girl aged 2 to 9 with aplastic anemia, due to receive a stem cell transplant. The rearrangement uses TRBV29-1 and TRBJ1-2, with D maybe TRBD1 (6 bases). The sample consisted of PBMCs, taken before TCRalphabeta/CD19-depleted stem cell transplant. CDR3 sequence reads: CSVAGGPNYGYTF. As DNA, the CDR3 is TGCAGCGTTGCTGGGGGGCCTAACTATGGCTACACCTTC.